The sequence of this T cell receptor beta chain was determined in a study of T cells in Graves' hyperthyroidism and ophthalmopathy. About the research overall: Peripheral blood was acquired at first diagnosis, ahead of any therapy whatsoever. General study findings and limits: Appearing also in blood were most of the thyroid clonotypes expanded above 0.001. The model forecast ophthalmopathy, anticipating it by a median around 6.5 months before onset.

The source material, RNA transcripts, was used to amplify TCR beta CDR3 regions. First-round RT-PCR targeting the TCR CDR3 was performed with the HTBI primer set. TCRdb itself ran the multiplex PCR reads through MiXCR, one entry per CDR3 protein. Counted here are approximately 620,000 distinct CDR3 sequences, more than 15% occurring once; the ten biggest clones make up 3% to 4%. Exclusion of a patient resulted from uncontrolled infection, other autoimmune disease, pregnancy or lactation. About this clonotype: The antigen is undetermined.

Germline V lookup: CDR1 DFQATT, CDR2 SNEGSKA (reference sequence). After removal of 8 bases from V and 7 bases from J, the junction contained 10 bases not matched to a gene. The CDR3 runs to 12 residues. This sequence was found in a woman in her 40s with Graves' ophthalmopathy. Sample: blood. The gene calls are TRBV20-1 and TRBJ2-7, with TRBD2 identical over 8 bases. The CDR3 bases are TGCAGTATCAGCGGGGGACCGGGGGAGCAGTACTTC. Translating it yields CSISGGPGEQYF.